Listed here is a single T cell receptor beta chain. The target antigen is unknown. Here the CDR3 omits its conserved ending phenylalanine or tryptophan, so a read error is the likely source. A J-beta primer mix and a sample-barcoded 5' primer were used in a second PCR of about 6 to 12 cycles. Per-sample output comprised a minimum of 2.5 million paired-end reads containing CDR3. TCRdb re-called the 5' RACE reads through MiXCR, storing one row per CDR3 protein. This table has around 780,000 distinct CDR3 sequences, about a quarter appearing once. This entry belongs to a study of blood T cells in healthy people across ages. From germline, CDR1 is MGHDK and CDR2 SYGVNS. The CDR3 spans 13 residues. The V segment lost 8 bases and the J segment 3 bases; nucleotides outside the gene matches: 3. Study observations and caveats: Per-million-T-cell TCR beta diversity fell roughly linearly with age. Conclusively comparing naive with antigen-experienced cells was impossible with unsorted PBMCs.

These data were likewise used in another study, on T cells of mothers and their children. In that study: Three healthy Caucasian mothers and their six children were the donors.

The chain couples TRBV25-1 to TRBJ1-1; the match to TRBD1 covers 10 bases. The clonotype originates from a boy aged 5-17 years in good health. Material: blood. CDR3 sequence: CASVGTGDTEAFY. The CDR3 DNA follows: TGTGCCAGCGTGGGGACAGGGGACACTGAAGCTTTCTAT.